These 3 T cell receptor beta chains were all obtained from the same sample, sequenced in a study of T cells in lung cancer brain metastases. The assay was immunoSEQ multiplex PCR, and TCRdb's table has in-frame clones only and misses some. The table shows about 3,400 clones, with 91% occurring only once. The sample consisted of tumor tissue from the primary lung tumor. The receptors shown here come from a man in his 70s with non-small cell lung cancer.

CDR3 coding DNA: TGTGCCAGCAGCTTAGCGACCGGGGGCATAGGACAGCCCCAGCATTTT. The encoded protein is CASSLATGGIGQPQHF. This sequence joins TRBV7-8 and TRBJ1-5; perhaps TRBD1 as D (6 bases). This CDR3 is built from 16 residues. V was trimmed by 0 bases and J by 7 bases, leaving 16 bases between them. The V gene's germline CDR1 is SGHVS and CDR2 FQNEAQ.

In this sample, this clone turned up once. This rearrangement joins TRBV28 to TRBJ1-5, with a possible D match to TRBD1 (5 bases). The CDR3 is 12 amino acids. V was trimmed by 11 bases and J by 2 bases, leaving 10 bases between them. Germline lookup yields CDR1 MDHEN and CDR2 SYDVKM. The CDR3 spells CASGAGNQPQHF. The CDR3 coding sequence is TGTGCCTCTGGGGCTGGCAATCAGCCCCAGCATTTT.

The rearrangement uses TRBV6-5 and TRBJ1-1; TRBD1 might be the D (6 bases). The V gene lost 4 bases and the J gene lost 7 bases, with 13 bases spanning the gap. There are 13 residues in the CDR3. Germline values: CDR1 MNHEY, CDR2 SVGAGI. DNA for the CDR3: TGTGCCAGCAGTTTGGGGGGGCCGAGTGAAGCTTTCTTT. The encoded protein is CASSLGGPSEAFF.